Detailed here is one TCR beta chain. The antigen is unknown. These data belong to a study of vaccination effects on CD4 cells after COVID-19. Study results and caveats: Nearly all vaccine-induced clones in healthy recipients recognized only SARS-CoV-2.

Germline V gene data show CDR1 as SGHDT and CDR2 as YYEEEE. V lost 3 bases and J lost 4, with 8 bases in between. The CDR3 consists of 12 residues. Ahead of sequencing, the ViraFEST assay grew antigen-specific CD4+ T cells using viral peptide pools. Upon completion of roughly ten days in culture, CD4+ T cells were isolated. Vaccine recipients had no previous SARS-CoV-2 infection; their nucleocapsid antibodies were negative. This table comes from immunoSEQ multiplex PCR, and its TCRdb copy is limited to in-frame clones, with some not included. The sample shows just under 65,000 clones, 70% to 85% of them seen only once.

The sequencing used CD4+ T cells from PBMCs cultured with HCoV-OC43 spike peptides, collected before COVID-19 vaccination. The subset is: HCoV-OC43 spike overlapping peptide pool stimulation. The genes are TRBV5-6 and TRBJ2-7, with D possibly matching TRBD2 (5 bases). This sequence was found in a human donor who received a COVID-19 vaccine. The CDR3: CASSSGNYEQYV. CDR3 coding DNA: TGTGCCAGCAGCTCGGGGAATTACGAGCAGTACGTC.